The sequence of this T cell receptor (beta chain) was determined in a study of response to subunit inactivated influenza vaccine. Findings and limits, study-wide: Authors suggested seasonal influenza vaccinations each recruit few new T cells.

In regard to this clonotype: Its target is not known.

Germline V gene sequence: CDR1 SGHRS, CDR2 YFSETQ. V was shortened by 5 bases and J by 8 bases, with 16 bases between the two germline ends. This CDR3 is 13 amino acids long. TCRdb redid the calling of the RT-PCR reads with MiXCR, one entry per CDR3 protein. The sample lists about 780,000 distinct CDR3 sequences; about a fifth were seen once. The chain couples TRBV5-1 to TRBJ1-2; perhaps TRBD1 as D (5 bases). The receptor comes from a man aged 50-59 years who received an inactivated influenza vaccine. Sequencing used PBMCs from blood, obtained more than 4 days after vaccination. The CDR3 nucleotides read TGCGCCAGCAGACACCAGGCCCAGGGCGGCTACACCTTC. This encodes CASRHQAQGGYTF.